This entry lists 3 T cell receptor beta chains sequenced from one sample in a study of vaccination and CD4 T cells after COVID-19. Antigens for these TCRs are unknown. Sequenced with the Oncomine TCR Beta short-read assay was DNA taken from cultured CD4+ T cells. TCRdb reanalysed the PCR reads using MiXCR and keeps one entry per CDR3 protein. Of around 4,800 distinct CDR3 sequences in the sample, about 39% are singletons; the top ten hold 43%. This sample's treatment: roughly 10-day PBMC culture with coronavirus spike peptide pools or control peptides (ViraFEST assay). These CD4+ T cells came from an unexposed donor, sampled before the COVID-19 pandemic (2011-2018). Sequenced sample: CD4+ T cells from blood, cultured in vitro. These receptors all stem from a human donor in good health.

A few counts support this clonotype. The CDR3 region has the DNA TGTGCCACCGACTTTGAGGGTAACCAAGAGACCCAGTACTTC. It yields the protein CATDFEGNQETQYF. The chain links TRBV5-4 to TRBJ2-5; maybe TRBD2 (5 bases). The CDR3 has 14 residues. Germline CDR1 reads SGHNT; CDR2 reads YYREEE (reference sequence). Between the trimmed V and J ends, which lost 9 bases and 0 bases, there was a span of 15 bases.

This chain uses TRBV6-5 with TRBJ1-1, with 7 bases matching TRBD1. The CDR3 has 16 residues. The J segment lost 1 base and the V segment lost 2 bases, leaving 7 bases of the junction unmatched. Germline values: CDR1 MNHEY, CDR2 SVGAGI. The CDR3 sequence: CASSYRSRGPNTEAFF. Written as DNA, the CDR3 is TGTGCCAGCAGTTACAGGTCGAGGGGGCCGAACACTGAAGCTTTCTTT.

The chain is built from TRBV20-1 and TRBJ2-7; tentatively, D is TRBD1 (6 bases). Trimming cost V 6 bases and J 5 bases, with 8 bases left between them. The V gene's germline CDR1 is DFQATT and CDR2 SNEGSKA (reference sequence). The CDR3 loop spans 10 amino acids. The CDR3 loop reads CSASGDEQYF. As DNA, the CDR3 is TGCAGTGCCTCAGGGGACGAGCAGTACTTC.